This T cell receptor (beta chain) is drawn from a study of OX40 agonist ivuxolimab in advanced cancers. Regarding this clone: What it binds is unknown.

TCRdb's copy holds only in-frame clones and misses some; the assay was immunoSEQ multiplex PCR. The sample has about 55,000 clones; approximately 86% are singletons. Findings and caveats of the study: Among T cells, CD8+ cells averaged more expanded clones than CD4+ cells.

The CDR3 spans 13 residues. V trimming: 5 bases; J trimming: 5 bases; junction bases outside the gene matches: 5. The germline CDR1 and CDR2 sequences are PRHDT and FYEKMQ (reference sequence). The chain carries TRBV13 and TRBJ2-7; 8 bases are a match to TRBD2. Source: CD4+ or CD8+ T cells sorted from blood, taken in a trial of the OX40 agonist ivuxolimab. The clonotype originates from an adult with an advanced solid tumor such as melanoma, head and neck, liver or kidney cancer. The CDR3 is CASSLPGGNEQYF. The CDR3 coding sequence is TGTGCCAGCAGCCTTCCGGGGGGGAACGAGCAGTACTTC.